This T cell receptor (beta chain) was captured by sequencing in a study of cytomegalovirus exposure and HLA in healthy donors. Study-level information: The roughly 100 million unique TCR beta sequences, from about 179 million T cells, were found by an earlier analysis. For the approximately 400 genotyped donors, around 76% fell within the Caucasian-associated ancestry cluster.

Use of 60 Vbeta and 13 Jbeta primers characterized the PCR. Original methodology: Unique TCR beta chains numbered roughly 80 million in a later analysis, with around 10 million shared. The method was immunoSEQ multiplex PCR; TCRdb's version includes in-frame clones alone and lacks a portion of them. V, J and clone size derive from that table, while D and trimming were established from the DNA sequence. The sample has around 170,000 clones, roughly 82% seen once; the top ten hold around 2.8%. Study-wide results and caveats: TCR beta chains numbering more than 150 were designated cytomegalovirus-associated.

On this clone itself: Its matching antigen is unknown.

Germline V CDR1 and CDR2: SGHRS, YFSETQ. Germline trimming cut 3 bases from V and 3 bases from J; bases unmatched to any gene: 10. The CDR3 contains 16 residues. The gene calls are TRBV5-1 and TRBJ2-3, with 7 bases matching TRBD2. Sequenced sample: PBMCs. The receptor's source is a woman between 50 and 59 years old in good health and CMV-seropositive. CDR3 DNA sequence: TGCGCCAGCAGCTCGGGAGGTCAGGTTAGGACAGATACGCAGTATTTT. It translates to CASSSGGQVRTDTQYF.